This paragraph covers one T cell receptor (beta chain) sequence. Those who participated ranged in age from roughly 18 to 100 years and resided in about two dozen US areas. This sample stems from a study of blood T cell repertoires in COVID-19. Study details: PBMCs, B-cell-depleted T cells, or T cells provided the cDNA or gDNA that made up the material.

As originally analysed: Nucleated cell number was recorded as an estimate derived from reference gene primer amplification. Sequencing was performed with immunoSEQ multiplex PCR; in TCRdb, only in-frame clones are kept and a portion is missing. V, J and clone size derive from that table, while D and trimming were established from the DNA sequence. The sample consists of 250,000 or so clones, around 90% of them appearing once. The sequence derives from a man aged 40-49 years who had been exposed to COVID-19. Sequencing was performed on PBMCs or T cells enriched from blood (not recorded which).

CDR3 region: CASSFLTGTGLVKLFF. For the CDR3, the DNA is TGTGCCAGCAGCTTTTTGACCGGGACAGGGTTGGTAAAACTGTTTTTT. This chain links TRBV11-2 with TRBJ1-4; TRBD1 matches at 9 bases. This CDR3 contains 16 residues. The ends lost 3 bases at V and 10 bases at J; junction bases unmatched: 12. The germline gives CDR1 SGHAT, CDR2 FQNNGV.